The 4 T cell receptor beta chains reported below all come from one sample, sequenced in a study of T cells in Graves' hyperthyroidism and ophthalmopathy. Amplification yielded TCR beta CDR3 regions, with RNA transcripts as the source. Carried out on the TCR CDR3, a first-round RT-PCR used the HTBI primer set. TCRdb redid the calling of the multiplex PCR reads with MiXCR, one entry per CDR3 protein. The sample includes around 600,000 distinct CDR3 sequences, 15% to 18% of them seen just once. Sequencing was performed on blood. The receptors were sampled from a woman aged 25 to 39 with Graves' hyperthyroidism.

The chain carries TRBV7-9 and TRBJ1-2, with no clear D. Between the trimmed V and J ends, which lost 1 base and 8 bases, there was a span of 17 bases. This CDR3 comprises 15 residues. The germline V gene encodes CDR1 SEHNR and CDR2 FQNEAQ (reference sequence). The CDR3 coding sequence is TGTGCCAGCAGCTTAGTCTGGACCGGGTTGGAAGGCTACACCTTC. Translated, it gives CASSLVWTGLEGYTF.

The sample holds many counts of this clonotype. This chain connects TRBV12-3 or TRBV12-4 to TRBJ2-3; D remains ambiguous. V was trimmed by 4 bases and J by 3 bases, leaving 11 bases between them. The CDR3 has 14 residues. CDR3 region: CASSSGFQTDTQYF. For the CDR3, the DNA is TGTGCCAGCAGTTCGGGTTTCCAGACAGATACGCAGTATTTT.

This clonotype was observed at least ten times. V usage is TRBV11-2 and J usage is TRBJ1-4; perhaps TRBD1 as D (6 bases). The CDR3 spans 15 residues. CDR1 SGHAT and CDR2 FQNNGV come from the germline V gene. V shed 5 bases and J shed 2 bases, with 12 bases lying between them. Here the CDR3 reads CASSTPQGTNEKLFF. In DNA form, the CDR3 reads TGTGCCAGCAGCACTCCGCAGGGGACTAATGAAAAACTGTTTTTT.

The chain links TRBV5-5 to TRBJ1-1, with D possibly matching TRBD1 (6 bases). The CDR3 runs to 18 residues. V lost 1 base and J 1 base, leaving 20 bases between the germline ends. CDR1 SGHKS and CDR2 YYEKEE come from the germline V gene (reference sequence). DNA of the CDR3: TGTGCCAGCAGCTTGCAGGTATTAGGGGGGGGCTGGAACACTGAAGCTTTCTTT. This translates into CASSLQVLGGGWNTEAFF.